The 30 T cell receptor beta chains below were found in one sample sequenced in a study of blood T cell repertoires in COVID-19. Repertoires were generated with immunoSEQ multiplex PCR, while TCRdb's copy carries only in-frame clones and drops some. The sample lists hundreds of thousands of clones, 81% seen once, with 7.5% in the top ten. Sequencing was carried out using peripheral blood. The receptors originated from a woman of 80 years or more with COVID-19, enrolled during active disease.

The V call is TRBV6-2 or TRBV6-3, the J call TRBJ2-3, with TRBD2 identical over 15 bases. V shed 0 bases, J shed 6 bases, and the junction held 4 bases outside the gene matches. Germline lookup yields CDR1 MNHEY and CDR2 SVGEGT. The CDR3 has 17 residues. In nucleotides, the CDR3 is TGTGCCAGCAGTTACTCGGGGACTAGCGGGAGGAAGGATACGCAGTATTTT. Translating gives CASSYSGTSGRKDTQYF.

This chain uses TRBV30 with TRBJ2-7; tentatively, D is TRBD2 (5 bases). CDR1 and CDR2 (germline): GTSNPN, SVGIG (reference sequence). V lost 7 bases to trimming and J lost 1 base, with 17 bases between them. The CDR3 sequence is 14 residues long. CDR3 residues: CASTKRFESYEQYF. Here the CDR3 DNA reads TGTGCCTCTACTAAGCGGTTCGAGTCCTACGAGCAGTACTTC.

The genes are TRBV13 and TRBJ2-2; 7 nucleotides agree with TRBD2. The germline CDR1 and CDR2 sequences are PRHDT and FYEKMQ (reference sequence). Germline trimming cut 3 bases from V and 2 bases from J; bases unmatched to any gene: 3. The length of the CDR3 is 15 residues. The DNA of the CDR3 is TGTGCCAGCAGCTTTCGCGGGAGAAACACCGGGGAGCTGTTTTTT. Translation: CASSFRGRNTGELFF.

The V gene is TRBV25-1, the J gene TRBJ1-2; D is possibly TRBD1 (6 bases). This CDR3 has 15 residues. With 2 bases removed from V and 6 bases from J, the gap between germline ends came to 16 bases. CDR1 is MGHDK, CDR2 SYGVNS, per germline. The CDR3 reads CASSETNKGVNGYTF. The CDR3 region has the DNA TGTGCCAGCAGTGAAACGAATAAGGGGGTAAATGGCTACACCTTC.

The chain employs TRBV7-2 and TRBJ2-5, with TRBD2 as a possible D gene (6 bases). V lost 0 bases and J lost 4, with 9 bases in between. Germline values: CDR1 SGHTA, CDR2 FQGNSA. The CDR3 has 14 residues. Written as DNA, the CDR3 is TGTGCCAGCAGCTTAGCGGGGGGACTAGAGACCCAGTACTTC. This sequence encodes CASSLAGGLETQYF.

The chain employs TRBV6-5 and TRBJ1-5; 7 bases match TRBD1. J lost 3 bases, V lost 6 bases, and 5 bases had no gene match. The CDR3 spans 14 residues. Germline CDR1 and CDR2: MNHEY and SVGAGI. Here the CDR3 reads CASRSGQVNQPQHF. The CDR3 DNA follows: TGTGCCAGCAGATCCGGACAGGTCAATCAGCCCCAGCATTTT.

The chain employs TRBV6-5 and TRBJ1-2; 7 nucleotides match TRBD1. The germline V gene has CDR1 MNHEY and CDR2 SVGAGI. V shed 3 bases, J shed 7 bases, and the junction held 2 bases outside the gene matches. There are 12 residues in the CDR3. The CDR3 DNA reads TGTGCCAGCAGTTATCGGGACAGTGGCTACACCTTC. Amino acids: CASSYRDSGYTF.

This chain links TRBV5-1 with TRBJ1-1; tentative D call: TRBD1 (6 bases). Germline CDR1 and CDR2: SGHRS and YFSETQ. This CDR3 region has 16 residues. V lost 4 bases and J 1 base, leaving 17 bases between the germline ends. CDR3 DNA sequence: TGCGCCAGCAGCCAAAGCCCAGGGGCCACGAACACTGAAGCTTTCTTT. Its translation is CASSQSPGATNTEAFF.

V is TRBV2 and J is TRBJ2-1, with 9 positions matching TRBD2. The germline V gene has CDR1 SNHLY and CDR2 FYNNEI. V was clipped by 6 bases and J by 5 bases; unmatched bases: 8. The CDR3 has 15 residues. DNA for the CDR3: TGTGCCAGCAGGGCCAGCGGGAGGTCCAACAATGAGCAGTTCTTC. This codes for CASRASGRSNNEQFF.

This clone was picked up a small number of times. V and J are TRBV7-3 and TRBJ1-1; TRBD1 might be the D (5 bases). Trimming left V 1 base short and J 0 bases short, with 9 bases between. Germline V lookup: CDR1 SGHTA, CDR2 FQGTGA. The CDR3 loop spans 15 amino acids. CDR3 nucleotide sequence: TGTGCCAGCAGCTTAATGGAGGGGATGAACACTGAAGCTTTCTTT. Translation: CASSLMEGMNTEAFF.

The table lists this clone with a few counts. The V gene is TRBV6-4, the J gene TRBJ2-7, with 9 positions matching TRBD1. Per the germline V gene, CDR1 is MRHNA and CDR2 is SNTAGT. Losses at the gene ends were 4 bases for V and 6 bases for J; bases not matched to a gene: 4. The CDR3 length is 13 residues. The CDR3 spells CASSAGTGTEQYF. Written as DNA, the CDR3 is TGTGCCAGCAGTGCCGGGACAGGGACCGAGCAGTACTTC.

The CDR3 nucleotides are TGCAGCCGTCCCAGGGCGACAATAAACTATGGCTACACCTTC. It specifies CSRPRATINYGYTF. The chain recombines TRBV29-1 with TRBJ1-2, with a possible D match to TRBD1 (5 bases). The CDR3 is made up of 14 amino acids. V lost 8 bases and J lost 2, with 18 bases in between. Germline CDR1 is SQVTM and CDR2 is ANQGSEA.

The V gene is TRBV11-1, the J gene TRBJ1-1, with 12 bases that match TRBD1. V shed 5 bases, J shed 5 bases, and the junction held 6 bases outside the gene matches. Germline loops: CDR1 SGHAT, CDR2 FQDESV (reference sequence). The CDR3 runs 15 residues. The CDR3, as DNA: TGTGCCAGCAGCCTGGGGGACAGGGGGCGTACTGAAGCTTTCTTT. It is translated as CASSLGDRGRTEAFF.

This rearrangement joins TRBV11-2 to TRBJ2-2; D may be TRBD1 (7 bases). The CDR3 runs 14 residues. With 5 bases removed from V and 6 bases from J, the gap between germline ends came to 13 bases. Germline lookup yields CDR1 SGHAT and CDR2 FQNNGV. The CDR3 is CASSISRGAGELFF. The DNA of the CDR3 is TGTGCCAGCAGCATCTCCAGGGGGGCCGGGGAGCTGTTTTTT.

This rearrangement joins TRBV18 to TRBJ1-2, with a weak D call TRBD1 (6 bases). Germline CDR1 and CDR2: KGHSH and LQKENI. Deletions cut 6 bases from V and 4 bases from J, with 18 bases between. The CDR3 loop spans 15 amino acids. The CDR3 DNA sequence: TGTGCCAGCTCCCCCACTCCGACAGGCCTCTATGGCTACACCTTC. Amino acids: CASSPTPTGLYGYTF.

This clone was counted a few times. This chain connects TRBV2 to TRBJ1-2, with D unclear. The V gene lost 8 bases and the J gene lost 3 bases, with 16 bases spanning the gap. The germline V gene has CDR1 SNHLY and CDR2 FYNNEI. The CDR3 sequence is 14 residues long. The DNA for the CDR3 is TGTGCCAGCGGACGGGAGGCGGGGTACTATGGCTACACCTTC. Amino acids: CASGREAGYYGYTF.

The J gene is TRBJ1-1, the V gene TRBV5-1; D remains unclear. This CDR3 has 14 amino acids. Trimming removed 1 base at V and 3 bases at J, with 10 bases between. From germline, CDR1 is SGHRS and CDR2 YFSETQ. The CDR3 loop is CASSLRSGDTEAFF. As DNA, the CDR3 is TGCGCCAGCAGCTTGCGGAGTGGCGACACTGAAGCTTTCTTT. Complete variable domain (other parts from reference TRBV5-1 and TRBJ1-1): KAGVTQTPRYLIKTRGQQVTLSCSPISGHRSVSWYQQTPGQGLQFLFEYFSETQRNKGNFPGRFSGRQFSNSRSEMNVSTLELGDSALYLCASSLRSGDTEAFFGQGTRLTVV.

The rearrangement joins TRBV7-8 to TRBJ1-6, with D possibly matching TRBD1 (6 bases). There are 15 residues in the CDR3. With 1 base removed from V and 7 bases from J, the gap between germline ends came to 11 bases. From germline, CDR1 is SGHVS and CDR2 FQNEAQ. The CDR3, as DNA: TGTGCCAGCAGCTTAGGCGGGGGCGGCAATTCACCCCTCCACTTT. This sequence encodes CASSLGGGGNSPLHF.

This clone was picked up one time. This chain links TRBV7-9 with TRBJ2-5; 7 nucleotides match TRBD2. TRBJ2-7 explains the end of the DNA better; the J call may be wrong. CDR3 length equals 17 residues. Germline V gene lookup returns CDR1 SEHNR and CDR2 FQNEAQ (reference sequence). CDR3: CASSPPEMGGTSYEQYF. CDR3 nucleotide sequence: TGTGCCAGCAGCCCCCCGGAGATGGGGGGGACCTCCTACGAGCAGTACTTC.

The chain carries TRBV5-4 and TRBJ2-5, with 8 bases fitting TRBD1. The CDR3 has 15 amino acids. Unmatched junction bases numbered 10, after V lost 4 bases and J lost 5 bases. The germline CDR1 and CDR2 sequences are SGHNT and YYREEE (reference sequence). CDR3 sequence (DNA): TGTGCCAGCAGCCCTAACATCGACAGGGGTGAGACCCAGTACTTC. It encodes CASSPNIDRGETQYF.

A remark on this clone: Other DNA sequences in this specimen translate into the identical CDR3. This sequence joins TRBV4-3 and TRBJ1-1; D might be TRBD1 (6 bases). Germline loops: CDR1 LGHNA, CDR2 YSLEER. The CDR3 is 14 residues long. With 4 bases removed from V and 1 base from J, the gap between germline ends came to 10 bases. The CDR3 sequence is CASSLGGWNTEAFF. The CDR3 nucleotides read TGCGCCAGCAGCCTTGGGGGCTGGAACACTGAAGCTTTCTTT.

The V gene is TRBV6-5, the J gene TRBJ1-6; weak D call: TRBD1 (6 bases). Germline-derived CDR1 and CDR2 are MNHEY and SVGAGI. CDR3 length: 12 residues. Deletions cut 6 bases from V and 11 bases from J, with 11 bases between. In DNA, the CDR3 is TGTGCCAGCAGATCGACAGGTACACCCCTCCACTTT. Residues: CASRSTGTPLHF.

The chain recombines TRBV15 with TRBJ2-7, with a possible D match to TRBD2 (6 bases). Trimming removed 0 bases from V and 6 bases from J, with 15 bases in between. CDR3 length: 15 residues. From germline, CDR1 is LNHNV and CDR2 YYDKDF (reference sequence). The CDR3 reads CATSRDSRTGGEQYF. The CDR3 DNA reads TGTGCCACCAGCAGAGATTCCCGCACCGGGGGCGAGCAGTACTTC.

This clone was detected only once. The V call is TRBV28, the J call TRBJ1-4; TRBD1 aligns across 7 bases. The V gene end was trimmed by 4 bases and the J gene end by 0 bases; junction bases not matched to a gene: 8. CDR3 length: 17 residues. CDR1 MDHEN and CDR2 SYDVKM come from the germline V gene. CDR3 nucleotide sequence: TGTGCCAGCAGTTCCTATTACAGGGGTGCAACTAATGAAAAACTGTTTTTT. Protein sequence: CASSSYYRGATNEKLFF.

The chain recombines TRBV9 with TRBJ1-3; 9 bases are a match to TRBD1. Germline V gene sequence: CDR1 SGDLS, CDR2 YYNGEE. With 2 bases clipped from V and 1 base from J, the junction kept 1 base outside the gene matches. This CDR3 spans 15 amino acids. CDR3 nucleotide sequence: TGTGCCAGCAGCGTGACAGGGGGGTCTGGAAACACCATATATTTT. Residues: CASSVTGGSGNTIYF.

The gene calls are TRBV19 and TRBJ1-1, with D tentatively TRBD1 (6 bases). Trimming removed 7 bases from V and 3 bases from J, with 6 bases in between. CDR3 size: 11 residues. Germline CDR1 reads LNHDA; CDR2 reads SQIVND (reference sequence). The CDR3, as DNA: TGTGCCAGTAAGGGGGACACTGAAGCTTTCTTT. Protein: CASKGDTEAFF. The whole variable domain, remainder taken from reference TRBV19 and TRBJ1-1, is DGGITQSPKYLFRKEGQNVTLSCEQNLNHDAMYWYRQDPGQGLRLIYYSQIVNDFQKGDIAEGYSVSREKKESFPLTVTSAQKNPTAFYLCASKGDTEAFFGQGTRLTVV.

This chain joins TRBV30 and TRBJ1-5; 9 bases are a match to TRBD1. The J segment lost 4 bases and the V segment lost 2 bases, leaving 9 bases of the junction unmatched. CDR1 GTSNPN and CDR2 SVGIG come from the germline V gene (reference sequence). The CDR3 extends over 16 amino acids. CDR3 nucleotide sequence: TGTGCCTGGAGTTGGGGAGGACAGGGGCTAAATCAGCCCCAGCATTTT. This gives the protein CAWSWGGQGLNQPQHF.

The V and J genes are TRBV6-6 and TRBJ2-1, with D tentatively TRBD2 (6 bases). V was cut by 2 bases and J by 8 bases, with 10 bases left in between. Germline V gene lookup returns CDR1 MNHNY and CDR2 SVGAGI (reference sequence). This CDR3 has 13 residues. CDR3 residues: CASSYGGLDEQFF. CDR3 nucleotides: TGTGCCAGCAGTTACGGAGGGCTGGATGAGCAGTTCTTC.

V and J are TRBV5-1 and TRBJ2-7, with TRBD1 identical over 9 bases. The germline CDR1 and CDR2 sequences are SGHRS and YFSETQ. The junction had 2 bases not matched to a gene; V was cut back by 4 bases and J by 6 bases. The CDR3 has 12 residues. The CDR3 nucleotides read TGCGCCAGCAGCGCGGACAGGGGCGAGCAGTACTTC. Protein product: CASSADRGEQYF.

The chain uses TRBV6-5 and TRBJ1-5; D uncertain. The CDR3 extends over 13 amino acids. The germline gives CDR1 MNHEY, CDR2 SVGAGI. V shed 11 bases and J shed 3 bases, with 14 bases lying between them. As DNA, the CDR3 is TGTGCCGGCGGAAGCGCGTCCAATCAGCCCCAGCATTTT. Amino acid sequence: CAGGSASNQPQHF.